A single sample gave rise to the 28 T cell receptor beta chains below, sequenced in a study of T cells after somatic rescue of genetic block. Clones were read by immunoSEQ multiplex PCR, and TCRdb kept only the in-frame ones, dropping some. The top ten hold around 30% of the sample, which has 14,000 to 15,000 clones, roughly 70% seen once. The sequenced sample consisted of peripheral blood mononuclear cells (PBMCs). The source is a man younger than 35.

The chain links TRBV28 to TRBJ2-6; 7 bases are shared with TRBD1. Trimming took 6 bases from V and 18 from J; bases not matched to a gene: 17. The length of the CDR3 is 14 residues. Germline-derived CDR1 and CDR2 are MDHEN and SYDVKM. The CDR3 loop reads CASSPSGQWERGTF. The CDR3 coding sequence is TGTGCCAGCAGCCCTTCGGGACAGTGGGAAAGAGGGACTTTC.

The gene calls are TRBV7-9 and TRBJ1-1; tentatively, D is TRBD1 (6 bases). CDR1 and CDR2 (germline): SEHNR, FQNEAQ (reference sequence). Trimming took 2 bases from V and 4 from J, leaving 14 bases between them. The CDR3 is made up of 15 amino acids. CDR3 region: CASSLHSTGGTEAFF. CDR3 nucleotide sequence: TGTGCCAGCAGCTTACATTCGACAGGCGGCACTGAAGCTTTCTTT.

There are a few counts of this clone. The chain has TRBV11-2 and TRBJ2-3, with 7 bases identical to TRBD2. Per germline, CDR1 SGHAT and CDR2 FQNNGV. V was clipped by 5 bases and J by 4 bases; unmatched bases: 12. The CDR3 loop spans 16 amino acids. The CDR3 reads CASSRFSSGRADTQYF. The DNA for the CDR3 is TGTGCCAGCAGCCGTTTTTCTAGCGGCCGGGCAGATACGCAGTATTTT.

The chain uses TRBV11-1 and TRBJ2-1; 7 bases are shared with TRBD2. V lost 8 bases and J lost 6; bases outside the gene matches: 13. CDR3 length: 15 amino acids. Germline V lookup: CDR1 SGHAT, CDR2 FQDESV (reference sequence). This chain's CDR3 is CASGSSGLRGNEQFF. The DNA of the CDR3 is TGTGCCAGCGGTAGCTCGGGACTAAGAGGCAATGAGCAGTTCTTC.

V is TRBV5-1 and J is TRBJ1-4; D is undetermined. V was clipped by 2 bases and J by 0 bases, with 8 bases between them. The CDR3 is 15 amino acids. Looked up from germline, CDR1 is SGHRS and CDR2 is YFSETQ. In DNA, the CDR3 is TGCGCCAGCAGCTTCTCGAGTGCAACTAATGAAAAACTGTTTTTT. Translating gives CASSFSSATNEKLFF.

There are a few counts of this clone. The rearrangement joins TRBV7-9 to TRBJ1-2, with TRBD1 identical over 9 bases. The CDR3 is 16 amino acids. The V gene's germline CDR1 is SEHNR and CDR2 FQNEAQ (reference sequence). The V and J ends lost 5 bases and 5 bases, in that order; junction bases with no gene match: 12. DNA of the CDR3: TGTGCCAGCAGCCAGGGACAGGGACCTATAAGATATGGCTACACCTTC. This translates into CASSQGQGPIRYGYTF.

The rearrangement joins TRBV11-1 to TRBJ2-7; tentative D call: TRBD1 (5 bases). Trimming cost V 2 bases and J 6 bases, with 8 bases left between them. The CDR3 covers 12 residues. In germline, CDR1 is SGHAT, CDR2 FQDESV (reference sequence). The CDR3 sequence: CASSLNQGEQYF. The CDR3 nucleotides read TGTGCCAGCAGCTTAAACCAGGGCGAGCAGTACTTC.

This rearrangement joins TRBV28 to TRBJ2-7; 8 bases agree with TRBD2. The germline CDR1 and CDR2 sequences are MDHEN and SYDVKM. The CDR3 sequence is 15 residues long. The ends lost 4 bases at V and 2 bases at J; junction bases unmatched: 7. CDR3 residues: CASSSFTSGAYEQYF. CDR3 nucleotide sequence: TGTGCCAGCAGTTCATTCACTAGCGGAGCCTACGAGCAGTACTTC.

CDR3 sequence: CSVASYNEQFF. For the CDR3, the DNA is TGCAGCGTGGCTTCCTACAATGAGCAGTTCTTC. This chain connects TRBV29-1 to TRBJ2-1; D is undetermined. The germline V and J ends were trimmed by 6 bases and 1 base, with 4 bases remaining between them. The CDR3 consists of 11 residues. Germline loops: CDR1 SQVTM, CDR2 ANQGSEA.

The gene calls are TRBV11-2 and TRBJ1-4; D unclear. The V gene lost 4 bases and the J gene lost 6 bases, with 9 bases spanning the gap. Germline V gives CDR1 SGHAT, CDR2 FQNNGV. CDR3 length: 13 amino acids. CDR3 nucleotide sequence: TGTGCCAGCAGCTGGGCCCGGGATGAAAAACTGTTTTTT. Translation: CASSWARDEKLFF.

This rearrangement joins TRBV6-6 to TRBJ1-1; possible D gene TRBD1, 6 bases. The V gene's germline CDR1 is MNHNY and CDR2 SVGAGI (reference sequence). This CDR3 is built from 14 residues. The V and J ends lost 7 bases and 1 base respectively, with 13 bases between them. Here the CDR3 reads CASMGHYENTEAFF. CDR3 coding DNA: TGTGCCAGCATGGGACATTACGAGAACACTGAAGCTTTCTTT.

Ten or more counts support this clone. The chain uses TRBV7-3 and TRBJ2-3, with D perhaps TRBD2 (5 bases). The CDR3 covers 13 residues. Between the trimmed V and J ends, which lost 5 bases and 3 bases, there was a span of 9 bases. The germline V gene has CDR1 SGHTA and CDR2 FQGTGA. This CDR3 reads CASSPRETDTQYF. The CDR3 coding sequence is TGTGCCAGCAGCCCCCGGGAAACAGATACGCAGTATTTT.

The CDR3 coding sequence is TGTGCCAGCAGTTACTCGAGTTCTAGCGCCAAAAACATTCAGTACTTC. It specifies CASSYSSSSAKNIQYF. The chain couples TRBV6-5 to TRBJ2-4; perhaps TRBD2 as D (5 bases). V was pared by 0 bases and J by 1 base, with 10 bases between. The CDR3 extends over 16 amino acids. Germline CDR1 MNHEY, CDR2 SVGAGI.

The rearrangement links TRBV9 to TRBJ1-5; D is unclear. The CDR3 is made up of 16 amino acids. The V end lost 0 bases, the J end lost 4 bases, and 14 bases lay between the germline ends. In germline, CDR1 is SGDLS, CDR2 YYNGEE. The CDR3 DNA reads as TGTGCCAGCAGCGTAGGCCCGCCATCATGGAATCAGCCCCAGCATTTT. Translated, it gives CASSVGPPSWNQPQHF. Supplemented by reference TRBV9 and TRBJ1-5, the full variable domain reads DSGVTQTPKHLITATGQRVTLRCSPRSGDLSVYWYQQSLDQGLQFLIQYYNGEERAKGNILERFSAQQFPDLHSELNLSSLELGDSALYFCASSVGPPSWNQPQHFGDGTRLSIL.

The chain uses TRBV18 and TRBJ1-1; no reliable D call. CDR3 length equals 13 residues. Trimming took 5 bases from V and 8 from J, leaving 15 bases between them. Germline assignment: CDR1 KGHSH and CDR2 LQKENI. CDR3 sequence reads: CASSRDPNTEAFF. CDR3 sequence (DNA): TGTGCCAGCTCAAGGGATCCTAATACAGAAGCTTTCTTT.

This clone was counted once. The genes are TRBV10-1 and TRBJ2-3; no reliable D call. The ends were cut back, 2 bases at V and 2 bases at J, with 11 bases in the middle. Germline CDR1 is WNHNN and CDR2 is SYGVQD (reference sequence). The CDR3 is 15 amino acids. This CDR3 reads CASSERGGNTDTQYF. In nucleotides, the CDR3 is TGCGCCAGCAGTGAGAGAGGCGGTAACACAGATACGCAGTATTTT.

A few counts support this clone. This sequence joins TRBV6-5 and TRBJ2-2, with TRBD1 identical over 12 bases. CDR3 size: 15 residues. Germline V gives CDR1 MNHEY, CDR2 SVGAGI. The V segment lost 7 bases and the J segment 7 bases; nucleotides outside the gene matches: 7. The CDR3 region is CASTFRDRGHGELFF. DNA for the CDR3: TGTGCCAGCACCTTCCGGGACAGGGGGCACGGGGAGCTGTTTTTT.

J is TRBJ1-1 and V is TRBV6-5, with TRBD1 identical over 9 bases. Germline CDR1 is MNHEY and CDR2 is SVGAGI. This CDR3 spans 14 amino acids. Trimming cost V 5 bases and J 3 bases; bases outside gene matches: 4. The CDR3 DNA reads TGTGCCAGCAGTGGGGACAGGGTATACACTGAAGCTTTCTTT. Its translation: CASSGDRVYTEAFF.

The chain has TRBV19 and TRBJ2-6, with a tentative D call TRBD2 (5 bases). This CDR3 is built from 15 residues. Trimming stripped 6 bases from V and 0 bases from J, with 9 bases between. In germline, CDR1 is LNHDA, CDR2 SQIVND (reference sequence). CDR3 region: CASSRTSSGANVLTF. As DNA, the CDR3 is TGTGCCAGTAGCCGCACTAGCTCTGGGGCCAACGTCCTGACTTTC. Filled out from reference TRBV19 and TRBJ2-6, the complete variable domain reads DGGITQSPKYLFRKEGQNVTLSCEQNLNHDAMYWYRQDPGQGLRLIYYSQIVNDFQKGDIAEGYSVSREKKESFPLTVTSAQKNPTAFYLCASSRTSSGANVLTFGAGSRLTVL.

This clone was seen a handful of times. The CDR3, as DNA: TGTGCCAGCAGCTCTAACAGGGCCCCCTACGAGCAGTACTTC. Residues: CASSSNRAPYEQYF. The chain uses TRBV11-2 and TRBJ2-7; D possibly corresponds to TRBD1 (6 bases). The germline CDR1 and CDR2 sequences are SGHAT and FQNNGV. The CDR3 contains 14 residues. The V end lost 4 bases, the J end lost 2 bases, and 12 bases lay between the germline ends.

As DNA, the CDR3 is TGTGCCAGCAGCGTAATAGCGGGGGGAAAAGAGACCCAGTACTTC. It is translated as CASSVIAGGKETQYF. This chain links TRBV9 with TRBJ2-5; 10 bases align to TRBD2. Germline CDR1 reads SGDLS; CDR2 reads YYNGEE. The V and J ends lost 1 base and 3 bases, in that order; junction bases with no gene match: 3. The CDR3 is made up of 15 amino acids.

The sample holds one count of this clone. The rearrangement uses TRBV2 and TRBJ2-6; 8 nucleotides align to TRBD1. In germline, CDR1 is SNHLY, CDR2 FYNNEI. There are 16 residues in the CDR3. V shed 6 bases, J shed 4 bases, and the junction held 8 bases outside the gene matches. CDR3 sequence: CASRTSRGLGANVLTF. CDR3 nucleotides: TGTGCCAGCAGGACGAGCAGGGGGCTAGGGGCCAACGTCCTGACTTTC.

The chain recombines TRBV5-4 with TRBJ2-5; 9 bases agree with TRBD1. The closer fit of TRBJ2-7 to the DNA end suggests the J call may be wrong. Germline V gives CDR1 SGHNT, CDR2 YYREEE (reference sequence). CDR3 length equals 16 residues. CDR3 sequence (DNA): TGTGCCAGCAGCTTGTTCGGGACAGGGAGCACCTACGAGCAGTACTTC. This translates into CASSLFGTGSTYEQYF.

This clone was detected only a few times. The V and J genes are TRBV7-9 and TRBJ2-6; D remains ambiguous. V lost 5 bases and J lost 0, with 5 bases in between. The CDR3 is 14 amino acids. Per the germline V gene, CDR1 is SEHNR and CDR2 is FQNEAQ (reference sequence). This chain's CDR3 is CASSPTSGANVLTF. DNA of the CDR3: TGTGCCAGCAGCCCAACCTCTGGGGCCAACGTCCTGACTTTC.

The chain is built from TRBV6-5 and TRBJ2-7; 7 nucleotides align to TRBD2. The length of the CDR3 is 16 residues. Looked up from germline, CDR1 is MNHEY and CDR2 is SVGAGI. V lost 2 bases and J lost 3; bases outside the gene matches: 10. This CDR3 reads CASSYGRLAEHYEQYF. The CDR3 coding sequence is TGTGCCAGCAGTTACGGTAGGCTAGCGGAGCACTACGAGCAGTACTTC.

The V and J genes are TRBV7-3 and TRBJ2-4; weak D call: TRBD1 (6 bases). The germline V gene encodes CDR1 SGHTA and CDR2 FQGTGA. The CDR3 length is 13 residues. Trimming removed 5 bases from V and 6 bases from J, with 11 bases in between. CDR3 in amino acids: CASSPRGGNIQYF. CDR3 nucleotides: TGTGCCAGCAGCCCGAGAGGGGGAAACATTCAGTACTTC.

V usage is TRBV5-6 and J usage is TRBJ1-3; maybe TRBD1 (5 bases). With 2 bases removed from V and 8 bases from J, the gap between germline ends came to 20 bases. This CDR3 contains 16 residues. Germline CDR1 is SGHDT and CDR2 is YYEEEE. Written as DNA, the CDR3 is TGTGCCAGCAGCTTAGGCGGGGCCGCCCGGGCGGACACCATATATTTT. This codes for CASSLGGAARADTIYF.

This clone has more than one count but fewer than ten. This chain connects TRBV6-5 to TRBJ1-2; D gene uncertain. The CDR3 extends over 14 amino acids. The ends were cut back, 3 bases at V and 8 bases at J, with 16 bases in the middle. Germline V gene data show CDR1 as MNHEY and CDR2 as SVGAGI. The CDR3 loop reads CASSYTSALRGYTF. Here the CDR3 DNA reads TGTGCCAGCAGTTATACTTCCGCCCTACGAGGCTACACCTTC.